The 28 T cell receptor beta chains below were found in one sample sequenced in a study of shared clonotypes between healthy human individuals. TCRdb keeps only in-frame clones here, not all; method: immunoSEQ multiplex PCR. Among approximately 940,000 clones listed, over 75% were seen once. Material: memory CD4+ T cells sorted from blood. Subset in this sample: CD45RA-negative fraction. The origin of the receptors is a man younger than 35 in good health.

The chain joins TRBV6-6 to TRBJ1-1, with D perhaps matching TRBD1 (5 bases). The CDR3 length is 15 residues. The germline V gene has CDR1 MNHNY and CDR2 SVGAGI (reference sequence). V was cut by 7 bases and J by 0 bases, with 15 bases left in between. The CDR3 bases are TGTGCCAGCATGGGGGGGAACCTAATGAACACTGAAGCTTTCTTT. Translating gives CASMGGNLMNTEAFF.

The chain couples TRBV10-1 to TRBJ2-1, with 9 bases matching TRBD2. The length of the CDR3 is 15 residues. Germline trimming cut 4 bases from V and 5 bases from J; bases unmatched to any gene: 6. The V gene's germline CDR1 is WNHNN and CDR2 SYGVQD (reference sequence). CDR3 region: CASSAAGGLNNEQFF. CDR3 DNA sequence: TGCGCCAGCAGTGCGGCGGGGGGGCTGAACAATGAGCAGTTCTTC.

V usage is TRBV5-8 and J usage is TRBJ1-5, with D perhaps matching TRBD1 (5 bases). There are 13 residues in the CDR3. CDR1 SGHTS and CDR2 YDEGEE come from the germline V gene. V was pared by 4 bases and J by 6 bases, with 11 bases between. The CDR3 bases are TGTGCCAGCAGCCTCGACAGCGCTCAGCCCCAGCATTTT. Protein sequence: CASSLDSAQPQHF.

This CDR3 is CASSLRSANYGYTF. The CDR3, as DNA: TGTGCCAGCAGTTTAAGGTCAGCTAACTATGGCTACACCTTC. This chain joins TRBV27 and TRBJ1-2; no clear D gene. Trimming removed 2 bases from V and 0 bases from J, with 7 bases in between. The CDR3 has 14 amino acids. Looked up from germline, CDR1 is MNHEY and CDR2 is SMNVEV (reference sequence).

The chain uses TRBV7-2 and TRBJ2-1; a possible D gene is TRBD2 (6 bases). This CDR3 is built from 15 residues. Germline V gives CDR1 SGHTA, CDR2 FQGNSA. V gave up 5 bases and J gave up 6 bases, with 17 bases separating them. The CDR3 here is CASSLRGQESNEQFF. CDR3 DNA: TGTGCCAGCAGCCTGCGGGGTCAGGAGAGCAATGAGCAGTTCTTC. The whole variable domain, remainder taken from reference TRBV7-2 and TRBJ2-1, is GAGVSQSPSNKVTEKGKDVELRCDPISGHTALYWYRQSLGQGLEFLIYFQGNSAPDKSGLPSDRFSAERTGGSVSTLTIQRTQQEDSAVYLCASSLRGQESNEQFFGPGTRLTVL.

The chain carries TRBV6-1 and TRBJ1-5; possibly TRBD1 for D (5 bases). Germline CDR1 is MNHNS and CDR2 is SASEGT. CDR3 size: 15 residues. V was pared by 6 bases and J by 0 bases, with 12 bases between. The CDR3 coding sequence is TGTGCCAGCAGCGATAGGGACGTTAGCAATCAGCCCCAGCATTTT. Translation: CASSDRDVSNQPQHF.

This chain uses TRBV5-1 with TRBJ2-2; D is perhaps TRBD1 (5 bases). This CDR3 region has 15 residues. The germline CDR1 and CDR2 sequences are SGHRS and YFSETQ. Deletions cut 4 bases from V and 3 bases from J, with 13 bases between. The CDR3 region is CASSGSSRDTGELFF. The CDR3, as DNA: TGCGCCAGCAGCGGGTCGTCCAGGGACACCGGGGAGCTGTTTTTT.

This clone was detected a few times. The chain carries TRBV19 and TRBJ1-6; tentatively, D is TRBD1 (6 bases). CDR1 and CDR2 from the germline V gene are LNHDA and SQIVND (reference sequence). V lost 4 bases and J 7 bases, leaving 14 bases between the germline ends. There are 15 residues in the CDR3. The CDR3 region has the DNA TGTGCCAGTAGTAGGTCGGGGGGCGGCAATTCACCCCTCCACTTT. Its protein product is CASSRSGGGNSPLHF. Supplemented by reference TRBV19 and TRBJ1-6, the full variable domain reads DGGITQSPKYLFRKEGQNVTLSCEQNLNHDAMYWYRQDPGQGLRLIYYSQIVNDFQKGDIAEGYSVSREKKESFPLTVTSAQKNPTAFYLCASSRSGGGNSPLHFGNGTRLTVT.

The table lists this clone with many counts. V usage is TRBV18 and J usage is TRBJ1-1; D is perhaps TRBD1 (5 bases). The germline V gene encodes CDR1 KGHSH and CDR2 LQKENI. The ends were cut back, 3 bases at V and 4 bases at J, with 12 bases in the middle. CDR3 length equals 14 residues. In DNA form, the CDR3 reads TGTGCCAGCTCACCGGCAGGGAAGGGCACTGAAGCTTTCTTT. It translates to CASSPAGKGTEAFF.

V is TRBV5-6 and J is TRBJ1-1; D remains unclear. The CDR3 length is 15 residues. Germline CDR1 and CDR2: SGHDT and YYEEEE. The V end was cut by 4 bases, the J end by 4 bases, with 17 bases between. CDR3 sequence: CASSLDSLLGTEAFF. Written as DNA, the CDR3 is TGTGCCAGCAGCCTGGATAGCCTTCTGGGCACTGAAGCTTTCTTT.

This chain connects TRBV11-1 to TRBJ1-3; tentatively, D is TRBD1 (6 bases). This CDR3 contains 15 residues. V was pared by 5 bases and J by 0 bases, with 11 bases between. Per germline, CDR1 SGHAT and CDR2 FQDESV (reference sequence). CDR3 in DNA: TGTGCCAGCAGCCGCGGACAGAGCTCTGGAAACACCATATATTTT. It translates to CASSRGQSSGNTIYF.

This rearrangement joins TRBV5-4 to TRBJ1-2; D is unresolved. The CDR3 length is 14 residues. In germline, CDR1 is SGHNT, CDR2 YYREEE (reference sequence). Trimming pared 5 bases from V and 2 bases from J, leaving 13 bases between. CDR3 residues: CASSPNLENYGYTF. The CDR3 bases are TGTGCCAGCAGTCCAAACCTGGAAAACTATGGCTACACCTTC.

This chain joins TRBV30 and TRBJ1-6; 8 positions agree with TRBD1. With V trimmed by 4 bases and J by 15 bases, 8 bases remained unmatched. Germline lookup yields CDR1 GTSNPN and CDR2 SVGIG (reference sequence). This CDR3 is 12 amino acids long. In nucleotides, the CDR3 is TGTGCCTGGACCCGAAAGGGACAGGTCCTCCACTTT. Translation: CAWTRKGQVLHF.

The count of this clone is one. This sequence joins TRBV2 and TRBJ2-2, with D possibly being TRBD1 (5 bases). The germline V and J ends were trimmed by 4 bases and 6 bases, with 15 bases remaining between them. CDR3 length equals 15 residues. Per germline, CDR1 SNHLY and CDR2 FYNNEI. The CDR3 sequence: CASSARRAEPGELFF. In nucleotides, the CDR3 is TGTGCCAGCAGTGCGCGCAGGGCAGAACCCGGGGAGCTGTTTTTT.

V gene TRBV6-1 combines with J gene TRBJ1-6; D not resolved. Trimming removed 1 base at V and 6 bases at J, with 7 bases between. The CDR3 is 14 amino acids. Looked up from germline, CDR1 is MNHNS and CDR2 is SASEGT. In DNA form, the CDR3 reads TGTGCCAGCAGTGAAGGTGGTTCTAATTCACCCCTCCACTTT. Its translation: CASSEGGSNSPLHF.

The rearrangement uses TRBV6-4 and TRBJ2-7, with a weak D call TRBD2 (5 bases). The ends were cut back, 3 bases at V and 2 bases at J, with 14 bases in the middle. CDR3 length: 15 residues. Germline V gene sequence: CDR1 MRHNA, CDR2 SNTAGT. CDR3 DNA sequence: TGTGCCAGCAGTGAGGAAGAGGAGAGGGCCTACGAGCAGTACTTC. Protein: CASSEEEERAYEQYF.

This clone was observed many times. The chain uses TRBV4-3 and TRBJ1-2; D unclear. The CDR3 length is 13 residues. The V gene lost 2 bases and the J gene lost 4 bases, with 8 bases spanning the gap. From germline, CDR1 is LGHNA and CDR2 YSLEER. The CDR3 region has the DNA TGCGCCAGCAGCCAACAACCGGGCTATGGCTACACCTTC. Translation gives CASSQQPGYGYTF.

V gene TRBV25-1 combines with J gene TRBJ2-1; D is undetermined. V was cut by 5 bases and J by 6 bases, with 8 bases left in between. CDR1 is MGHDK, CDR2 SYGVNS, per germline. The length of the CDR3 is 12 residues. Here the CDR3 reads CASSRYTNEQFF. The CDR3 DNA reads TGTGCCAGCAGTCGCTATACCAATGAGCAGTTCTTC.

The chain is built from TRBV11-2 and TRBJ2-3; perhaps D is TRBD1 or TRBD2 (5 bases each). The CDR3 contains 15 residues. With 4 bases removed from V and 2 bases from J, the gap between germline ends came to 13 bases. Germline-derived CDR1 and CDR2 are SGHAT and FQNNGV. CDR3 residues: CASSSRPGPTDTQYF. The CDR3 region has the DNA TGTGCCAGCAGCTCCCGTCCGGGACCCACAGATACGCAGTATTTT.

In this sample, this clone turned up once. V is TRBV19 and J is TRBJ2-4; the match to TRBD2 covers 7 bases. Germline CDR1 LNHDA, CDR2 SQIVND (reference sequence). This CDR3 contains 14 residues. V lost 9 bases and J lost 3; bases outside the gene matches: 8. The CDR3 coding sequence is TGTGCCAGCCGAGACTCGGGAGGCAAAAACATTCAGTACTTC. This codes for CASRDSGGKNIQYF. The complete variable domain, with remaining parts taken from reference TRBV19 and TRBJ2-4, reads DGGITQSPKYLFRKEGQNVTLSCEQNLNHDAMYWYRQDPGQGLRLIYYSQIVNDFQKGDIAEGYSVSREKKESFPLTVTSAQKNPTAFYLCASRDSGGKNIQYFGAGTRLSVL.

The chain links TRBV4-1 to TRBJ1-2; D not certain. The CDR3 loop spans 15 amino acids. Trimming pared 0 bases from V and 9 bases from J, leaving 17 bases between. Germline V gene lookup returns CDR1 MGHRA and CDR2 YSYEKL. The CDR3 DNA follows: TGCGCCAGCAGCCAAGATAGGGCAGCCCTATGGAGCTACACCTTC. It encodes CASSQDRAALWSYTF.

V and J are TRBV30 and TRBJ2-3, with D unresolved. Trimming removed 3 bases from V and 3 bases from J, with 13 bases in between. The CDR3 length is 14 residues. Germline V lookup: CDR1 GTSNPN, CDR2 SVGIG (reference sequence). The CDR3 bases are TGTGCCTGGAGGGCCCCAGATCGGACAGATACGCAGTATTTT. Protein product: CAWRAPDRTDTQYF.

This clone was detected only a few times. The chain recombines TRBV27 with TRBJ1-6; a weak D match, TRBD1 (6 bases). Germline CDR1 and CDR2: MNHEY and SMNVEV (reference sequence). V was cut by 6 bases and J by 9 bases, with 12 bases left in between. This CDR3 is built from 13 residues. CDR3 coding DNA: TGTGCCAGCAGACCCAGGGACACTTCACCCCTCCACTTT. This encodes CASRPRDTSPLHF.

The gene calls are TRBV11-2 and TRBJ1-6; D not certain. The length of the CDR3 is 16 residues. Germline V gene sequence: CDR1 SGHAT, CDR2 FQNNGV. Trimming removed 0 bases at V and 2 bases at J, with 8 bases between. The CDR3 DNA sequence: TGTGCCAGCAGCTTAGAGGGGAGGGCCTATAATTCACCCCTCCACTTT. This encodes CASSLEGRAYNSPLHF.

For this clone: In the same sample, other DNA sequences code for this CDR3. The chain carries TRBV27 and TRBJ2-2, with D unresolved. The V and J ends lost 5 bases and 2 bases respectively, with 3 bases between them. The germline gives CDR1 MNHEY, CDR2 SMNVEV (reference sequence). The CDR3 spans 12 residues. This CDR3 is CASSLNTGELFF. The CDR3 DNA reads as TGTGCCAGCAGTCTTAACACCGGGGAGCTGTTTTTT.

This rearrangement joins TRBV28 to TRBJ2-4; TRBD1 is a possible D gene (5 bases). Germline-derived CDR1 and CDR2 are MDHEN and SYDVKM. Trimming took 5 bases from V and 2 from J, leaving 13 bases between them. The CDR3 spans 15 residues. In DNA, the CDR3 is TGTGCCAGCAGTGGAGCAGACAGCACCAAAAACATTCAGTACTTC. Translation gives CASSGADSTKNIQYF. Filled out from reference TRBV28 and TRBJ2-4, the complete variable domain reads DVKVTQSSRYLVKRTGEKVFLECVQDMDHENMFWYRQDPGLGLRLIYFSYDVKMKEKGDIPEGYSVSREKKERFSLILESASTNQTSMYLCASSGADSTKNIQYFGAGTRLSVL.

About this clone: This same CDR3 is encoded by further DNA sequences in the sample. The gene calls are TRBV15 and TRBJ1-2; no clear D gene. Germline V gene data show CDR1 as LNHNV and CDR2 as YYDKDF (reference sequence). V lost 0 bases, J lost 4 bases, and 3 bases lay in between. The CDR3 is made up of 12 amino acids. The CDR3 is CATSRDSYGYTF. Here the CDR3 DNA reads TGTGCCACCAGCAGAGATAGCTATGGCTACACCTTC.

The genes are TRBV6-4 and TRBJ2-7; D not certain. The length of the CDR3 is 19 residues. Germline V lookup: CDR1 MRHNA, CDR2 SNTAGT. V was pared by 1 base and J by 3 bases, with 25 bases between. CDR3 loop: CASSDLLPGLLSEVYEQYF. The CDR3 bases are TGTGCCAGCAGTGACTTACTCCCCGGGCTCCTGAGTGAAGTCTACGAGCAGTACTTC.